One sample yielded the 14 T cell receptor beta chains listed below, sequenced in a study of beta chain features in type 1 diabetes. General study results and limits: Moderately but significantly shorter TCRB CDR3s were found in Type 1 diabetes patients in all four CD4+ subsets.

Expressed TCRB transcripts got sequenced, as all isolated RNA was reverse transcribed. Produced via immunoSEQ multiplex PCR; TCRdb's table is partial and in-frame only. Of about 120,000 clones in the sample, about a sixth were seen once. Which antigens these TCRs recognize remains unknown. Sample: central memory CD4+ T cells from blood. These receptors originate from a man aged 25-45 years with type 1 diabetes.

This chain joins TRBV14 and TRBJ1-2; 7 bases line up with TRBD1. J lost 5 bases, V lost 1 base, and 4 bases had no gene match. The length of the CDR3 is 14 residues. Germline-derived CDR1 and CDR2 are SGHDN and FVKESK. In DNA, the CDR3 is TGTGCCAGCAGCCAAGTGGACAGGCCTTATGGCTACACCTTC. It is translated as CASSQVDRPYGYTF.

This clone was seen a few times. J is TRBJ2-1 and V is TRBV4-2; possibly TRBD1 or TRBD2 for D (5 bases each). The CDR3 spans 15 residues. Trimming removed 0 bases at V and 6 bases at J, with 12 bases between. Germline CDR1 LGHNA, CDR2 YNFKEQ. This CDR3 reads CASSQDRDASNEQFF. DNA of the CDR3: TGTGCCAGCAGCCAAGATCGGGACGCATCCAATGAGCAGTTCTTC.

This clone was counted once. The V call is TRBV6-6, the J call TRBJ1-2; D is ambiguous. The V end was cut by 11 bases, the J end by 9 bases, with 22 bases between. Germline lookup yields CDR1 MNHNY and CDR2 SVGAGI (reference sequence). This CDR3 comprises 13 residues. DNA of the CDR3: TGTGCCGGAGTCGGGCAGTATTATGGGAGCTACACCTTC. This encodes CAGVGQYYGSYTF.

CDR3 nucleotides: TGTGCCAGCAGTTACACAAGACAGAACACCGGGGAGCTGTTTTTT. As protein: CASSYTRQNTGELFF. The rearrangement uses TRBV6-6 and TRBJ2-2; unclear D gene. V lost 2 bases, J lost 1 base, and 8 bases lay in between. The CDR3 is 15 residues long. Per germline, CDR1 MNHNY and CDR2 SVGAGI (reference sequence).

This clone was seen ten or more times. The chain employs TRBV5-1 and TRBJ1-1; 7 bases align to TRBD1. With V trimmed by 4 bases and J by 0 bases, 3 bases remained unmatched. Germline CDR1 SGHRS, CDR2 YFSETQ. The CDR3 totals 14 residues. The CDR3 is CASSPGQMNTEAFF. In DNA, the CDR3 is TGCGCCAGCAGCCCGGGACAGATGAACACTGAAGCTTTCTTT.

This rearrangement joins TRBV20-1 to TRBJ1-1; 7 nucleotides align to TRBD1. Germline V gene data show CDR1 as DFQATT and CDR2 as SNEGSKA (reference sequence). V gave up 5 bases and J gave up 4 bases; unmatched junction bases: 1. The CDR3 spans 11 residues. The CDR3 reads CSAWDSTEAFF. As DNA, the CDR3 is TGCAGTGCTTGGGACAGCACTGAAGCTTTCTTT.

Only a few counts were recorded for this clone. Other DNA sequences of this sample code for an identical CDR3. The chain links TRBV7-2 to TRBJ2-5; D may be TRBD2 (7 bases). The CDR3 is 13 amino acids. Trimming stripped 4 bases from V and 5 bases from J, with 11 bases between. CDR1 is SGHTA, CDR2 FQGNSA, per germline. DNA for the CDR3: TGTGCCAGCAGCTCCGGGGGGCCCGAGACCCAGTACTTC. It translates to CASSSGGPETQYF.

The CDR3 DNA follows: TGTGCCAGCTCGCTTCAGGGTGATTATTCACCCCTCCACTTT. It codes for CASSLQGDYSPLHF. The rearrangement joins TRBV18 to TRBJ1-6; the D gene is possibly TRBD1 (5 bases). CDR3 size: 14 residues. CDR1 and CDR2 from the germline V gene are KGHSH and LQKENI. V was trimmed by 6 bases and J by 8 bases, leaving 14 bases between them.

This sequence joins TRBV27 and TRBJ1-2; a weak D match, TRBD1 (6 bases). The CDR3 is made up of 12 amino acids. Germline assignment: CDR1 MNHEY and CDR2 SMNVEV (reference sequence). Trimming removed 3 bases at V and 8 bases at J, with 10 bases between. CDR3 nucleotide sequence: TGTGCCAGCAGTTTGGGGGGGCGCGGCTACACCTTC. As protein: CASSLGGRGYTF.

This chain joins TRBV6-1 and TRBJ1-5; 7 bases agree with TRBD1. V lost 0 bases to trimming and J lost 3 bases; unmatched junction nucleotides: 5. This CDR3 is built from 16 residues. Germline V lookup: CDR1 MNHNS, CDR2 SASEGT. The CDR3 DNA sequence: TGTGCCAGCAGTGAAGCTGAGGGACAGTACAATCAGCCCCAGCATTTT. It translates to CASSEAEGQYNQPQHF.

As DNA, the CDR3 is TGTGCCAGCAGTCGTAGCTTAGATACGCAGTATTTT. As protein: CASSRSLDTQYF. The rearrangement links TRBV7-2 to TRBJ2-3; no clear D gene. V lost 6 bases and J lost 5, with 9 bases in between. The CDR3 covers 12 residues. Germline CDR1 is SGHTA and CDR2 is FQGNSA.

This sequence joins TRBV7-2 and TRBJ2-1; TRBD2 matches 8 bases. CDR3 length: 15 amino acids. Germline V lookup: CDR1 SGHTA, CDR2 FQGNSA. The trim removed 2 bases at V and 4 bases at J, leaving 4 bases unmatched. The CDR3 is CASSLTASGYNEQFF. In nucleotides, the CDR3 is TGTGCCAGCAGCTTAACGGCTAGCGGGTACAATGAGCAGTTCTTC.

This clone was found a few times. The chain joins TRBV29-1 to TRBJ2-5; 11 bases agree with TRBD2. V trimming: 4 bases; J trimming: 5 bases; junction bases outside the gene matches: 9. The germline gives CDR1 SQVTM, CDR2 ANQGSEA. This CDR3 has 15 amino acids. In DNA, the CDR3 is TGCAGCGTTGCCCCTACTAGCGGGGGCGGGGAGACCCAGTACTTC. Translated, it gives CSVAPTSGGGETQYF.

The V call is TRBV18, the J call TRBJ2-7, with 9 bases lining up with TRBD1. Germline CDR1 is KGHSH and CDR2 is LQKENI. This CDR3 contains 14 residues. V trimming: 0 bases; J trimming: 3 bases; junction bases outside the gene matches: 0. CDR3 sequence: CASSPPGQGYEQYF. CDR3 DNA: TGTGCCAGCTCACCACCGGGACAGGGCTACGAGCAGTACTTC.